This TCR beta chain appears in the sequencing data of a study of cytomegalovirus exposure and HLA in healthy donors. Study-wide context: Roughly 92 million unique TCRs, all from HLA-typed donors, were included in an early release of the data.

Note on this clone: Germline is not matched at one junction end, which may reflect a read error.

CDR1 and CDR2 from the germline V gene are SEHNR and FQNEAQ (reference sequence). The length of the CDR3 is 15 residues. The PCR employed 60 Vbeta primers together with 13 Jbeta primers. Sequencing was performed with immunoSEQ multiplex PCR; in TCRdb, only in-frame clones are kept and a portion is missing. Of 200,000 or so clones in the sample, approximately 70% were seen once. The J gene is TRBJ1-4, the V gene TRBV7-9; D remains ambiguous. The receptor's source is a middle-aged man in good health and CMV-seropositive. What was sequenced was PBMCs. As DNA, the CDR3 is TGTACCAGCAGCTTATACGTAGCAACTAATGAAAAACTGTTTTTT. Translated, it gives CTSSLYVATNEKLFF.